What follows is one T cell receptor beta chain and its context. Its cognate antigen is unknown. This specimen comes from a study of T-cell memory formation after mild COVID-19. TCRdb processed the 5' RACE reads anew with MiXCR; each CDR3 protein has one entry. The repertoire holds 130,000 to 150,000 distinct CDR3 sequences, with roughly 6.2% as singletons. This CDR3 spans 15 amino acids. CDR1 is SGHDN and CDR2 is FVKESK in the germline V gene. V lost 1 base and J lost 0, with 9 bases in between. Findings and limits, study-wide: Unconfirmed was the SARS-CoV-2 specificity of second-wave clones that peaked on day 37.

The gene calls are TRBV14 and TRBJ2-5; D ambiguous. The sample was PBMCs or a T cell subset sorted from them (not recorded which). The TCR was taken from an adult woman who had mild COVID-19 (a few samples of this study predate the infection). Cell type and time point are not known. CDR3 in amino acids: CASSQGNRYQETQYF. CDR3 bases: TGTGCCAGCAGCCAAGGGAACAGATACCAAGAGACCCAGTACTTC.